This T cell receptor beta chain came from a study of blood T cell repertoires in COVID-19. Study-level background: PBMCs, B-cell-depleted T cells, or T cells provided the cDNA or gDNA that made up the material.

This clone was counted a few times. This study enrolled people aged 18 to 89 from about two dozen US geographic areas. Those designated as exposed participants met a COVID-19 case within 2 weeks before study entry. TCRdb keeps only in-frame clones here, not all; method: immunoSEQ multiplex PCR. Of over 200,000 clones in the sample, around 87% were seen once. CDR3 length equals 14 residues. The germline V gene encodes CDR1 SGHAT and CDR2 FQNNGV. Trimming at V came to 3 bases and at J to 8 bases, leaving 2 bases not matched to a gene. The rearrangement links TRBV11-2 to TRBJ1-6; the match to TRBD1 covers 9 bases. Material: PBMCs or T cells enriched from blood (not recorded which). The receptor comes from a man aged 25 to 40 who had been exposed to COVID-19. Here the CDR3 reads CASSFRDRDSPLHF. CDR3 nucleotide sequence: TGTGCCAGCAGCTTCCGGGACAGGGATTCACCCCTCCACTTT.